These 28 T cell receptor beta chains were sequenced from one sample in a study of blood T cell repertoires in COVID-19 (dated by TCRdb to the early 2020s). The library was made by the immunoSEQ multiplex PCR assay. What TCRdb holds here is the immuneACCESS table cut down to in-frame rearrangements. Part of the clones is not present; checked against another copy, under half of the missing clones reflect an unresolved V gene, and the others are unexplained. This sample has over 200,000 clones in its table, and around 89% of those were observed once. The ten largest account for around 0.91% of the sample. The sample comprised peripheral blood. The receptor set was obtained from a middle-aged woman who had recovered from COVID-19.

J is TRBJ1-5 and V is TRBV5-6; 8 nucleotides match TRBD1. The trim removed 4 bases at V and 7 bases at J, leaving 7 bases unmatched. Germline-derived CDR1 and CDR2 are SGHDT and YYEEEE. CDR3 length: 14 residues. The CDR3 is CASSPGAGGQPQHF. CDR3 coding DNA: TGTGCCAGCAGCCCGGGGGCAGGGGGCCAGCCCCAGCATTTT.

The CDR3 DNA follows: TGTGCCAGCAGCGGCGACAGGAACACTGAAGCTTTCTTT. This encodes CASSGDRNTEAFF. V and J are TRBV9 and TRBJ1-1; tentatively, D is TRBD1 (5 bases). Deletions cut 3 bases from V and 1 base from J, with 7 bases between. The CDR3 has 13 residues. Germline CDR1 and CDR2: SGDLS and YYNGEE.

This clone is a singleton in its sample. The chain carries TRBV21-1 and TRBJ2-2; TRBD2 was called by the table and not checked on the DNA. TRBV21-1 is termed a pseudogene. The CDR3 runs 15 residues. CDR3 protein: CASPRAGPNTGELFF. The DNA of the CDR3 is TGTGCCAGCCCCCGGGCGGGGCCGAACACCGGGGAGCTGTTTTTT.

The chain joins TRBV18 to TRBJ2-3, with TRBD2 as a possible D gene (5 bases). Germline loops: CDR1 KGHSH, CDR2 LQKENI. The CDR3 runs 16 residues. V lost 2 bases, J lost 0 bases, and 12 bases lay in between. The CDR3 spells CASSPEGGPSTDTQYF. The CDR3 nucleotides are TGTGCCAGCTCACCAGAGGGCGGGCCCAGCACAGATACGCAGTATTTT.

The J gene is TRBJ2-7, the V gene TRBV4-3; 9 bases match TRBD2. CDR1 LGHNA and CDR2 YSLEER come from the germline V gene. The CDR3 runs to 16 residues. V gave up 0 bases and J gave up 3 bases; unmatched junction bases: 6. DNA of the CDR3: TGCGCCAGCAGCCAAGATCGGGGGACTAGCTACTACGAGCAGTACTTC. It specifies CASSQDRGTSYYEQYF.

The J gene is TRBJ2-7, the V gene TRBV18; no clear D. V was clipped by 3 bases and J by 6 bases, with 15 bases between them. CDR1 and CDR2 from the germline V gene are KGHSH and LQKENI. CDR3 size: 14 residues. CDR3: CASSPLTTSREQYF. As DNA, the CDR3 is TGTGCCAGCTCACCGCTAACTACCTCCCGCGAGCAGTACTTC.

The chain carries TRBV6-2 or TRBV6-3 and TRBJ2-1; 11 nucleotides agree with TRBD2. The length of the CDR3 is 16 residues. Germline V gene sequence: CDR1 MNHEY, CDR2 SVGEGT. V gave up 6 bases and J gave up 6 bases; unmatched junction bases: 10. CDR3 in amino acids: CASSRAGTSGANEQFF. The CDR3 DNA sequence: TGTGCCAGCAGCCGGGCCGGGACTAGCGGAGCCAATGAGCAGTTCTTC.

This chain uses TRBV5-6 with TRBJ2-3, with TRBD2 matching over 9 bases. The trim removed 2 bases at V and 0 bases at J, leaving 10 bases unmatched. CDR3 length equals 18 residues. Germline V CDR1 and CDR2: SGHDT, YYEEEE. The CDR3 sequence: CASSFGLAGPTSTDTQYF. CDR3 sequence (DNA): TGTGCCAGCAGCTTTGGGCTAGCGGGACCAACTAGCACAGATACGCAGTATTTT.

This chain links TRBV14 with TRBJ1-2, with 8 bases aligning to TRBD1. Germline CDR1 SGHDN, CDR2 FVKESK. This CDR3 is built from 15 residues. V lost 1 base and J lost 4; bases outside the gene matches: 5. CDR3 region: CASSQGGQAIYGYTF. The CDR3 DNA reads TGTGCCAGCAGCCAAGGGGGACAGGCGATCTATGGCTACACCTTC.

The chain couples TRBV6-6 to TRBJ2-2, with 7 bases aligning to TRBD2. There are 14 residues in the CDR3. Germline CDR1 and CDR2: MNHNY and SVGAGI (reference sequence). The V and J ends lost 6 bases and 6 bases, in that order; junction bases with no gene match: 7. CDR3 in amino acids: CASRGRGGAGELFF. The CDR3 nucleotides are TGTGCCAGCAGGGGGAGGGGAGGGGCCGGGGAGCTGTTTTTT.

The chain links TRBV7-3 to TRBJ1-2, with D perhaps TRBD1 (6 bases). The CDR3 consists of 13 residues. CDR1 and CDR2 (germline): SGHTA, FQGTGA. Trimming pared 5 bases from V and 6 bases from J, leaving 13 bases between. This chain's CDR3 is CASSPAPGDGYTF. The CDR3 nucleotides read TGTGCCAGCAGCCCCGCCCCAGGGGATGGCTACACCTTC.

In this sample, this clone turned up once. CDR3 region: CAWSRGLGPGAEAFF. The CDR3 coding sequence is TGTGCCTGGAGTAGGGGCCTGGGGCCTGGGGCTGAAGCTTTCTTT. V is TRBV30 and J is TRBJ1-1, with a tentative D call TRBD1 (5 bases). V lost 2 bases to trimming and J lost 6 bases, with 19 bases between them. Per germline, CDR1 GTSNPN and CDR2 SVGIG (reference sequence). This CDR3 spans 15 amino acids.

V usage is TRBV6-2 or TRBV6-3 and J usage is TRBJ2-1; 8 bases are shared with TRBD2. The CDR3 consists of 16 residues. J lost 5 bases, V lost 6 bases, and 12 bases had no gene match. Per germline, CDR1 MNHEY and CDR2 SVGEGT. The CDR3: CASSPPPGGPDNEQFF. For the CDR3, the DNA is TGTGCCAGCAGCCCCCCCCCGGGAGGGCCGGACAATGAGCAGTTCTTC.

The CDR3, as DNA: TGTGCCAGCAGTTTAGGGCCCATCAATGAGCAGTTCTTC. This encodes CASSLGPINEQFF. The chain recombines TRBV27 with TRBJ2-1, with unresolved D. The CDR3 covers 13 residues. Germline values: CDR1 MNHEY, CDR2 SMNVEV (reference sequence). The ends were cut back, 2 bases at V and 6 bases at J, with 8 bases in the middle.

J is TRBJ1-3 and V is TRBV30; D is undetermined. The CDR3 loop spans 11 amino acids. Looked up from germline, CDR1 is GTSNPN and CDR2 is SVGIG (reference sequence). V was trimmed by 0 bases and J by 8 bases, leaving 5 bases between them. CDR3 amino acids: CAWSVLDTIYF. The CDR3 region has the DNA TGTGCCTGGAGTGTACTGGACACCATATATTTT.

The rearrangement links TRBV6-2 or TRBV6-3 to TRBJ2-3, with 13 bases that match TRBD2. Germline CDR1 reads MNHEY; CDR2 reads SVGEGT. The V segment lost 6 bases and the J segment 1 base; nucleotides outside the gene matches: 4. The CDR3 loop spans 16 amino acids. The CDR3: CASSPGLAGGTDTQYF. CDR3 bases: TGTGCCAGCAGCCCCGGACTAGCGGGGGGCACAGATACGCAGTATTTT.

The V gene is TRBV7-7, the J gene TRBJ2-2; 9 positions match TRBD2. CDR1 is SSHAT and CDR2 is FNYEAQ in the germline V gene (reference sequence). The CDR3 contains 15 residues. Losses at the gene ends were 1 base for V and 6 bases for J; bases not matched to a gene: 3. Written as DNA, the CDR3 is TGTGCCAGCAGCTTAGGGCGGGAGGGGCCCGGGGAGCTGTTTTTT. It codes for CASSLGREGPGELFF.

V is TRBV19 and J is TRBJ1-2; D unresolved. Germline values: CDR1 LNHDA, CDR2 SQIVND (reference sequence). This CDR3 has 13 amino acids. The V end was cut by 6 bases, the J end by 4 bases, with 12 bases between. The CDR3 DNA sequence: TGTGCCAGTAGGCCGCCCGGGAGCTATGGCTACACCTTC. This translates into CASRPPGSYGYTF.

This clone was seen a single time. This chain joins TRBV4-3 and TRBJ1-4; D perhaps matches TRBD1 (6 bases). The CDR3 covers 15 residues. Trimming cost V 2 bases and J 8 bases, with 15 bases left between them. CDR1 and CDR2 from the germline V gene are LGHNA and YSLEER. CDR3 region: CASSQKTGGWEKLFF. The CDR3 DNA follows: TGCGCCAGCAGCCAAAAGACAGGAGGTTGGGAAAAACTGTTTTTT.

The chain links TRBV4-1 to TRBJ2-7, with a possible D match to TRBD2 (7 bases). V shed 4 bases and J shed 5 bases, with 12 bases lying between them. Germline loops: CDR1 MGHRA, CDR2 YSYEKL. The CDR3 consists of 13 residues. Here the CDR3 reads CASSLTGGHEQYF. The CDR3 DNA sequence: TGCGCCAGCAGCCTCACGGGGGGCCACGAGCAGTACTTC.

The chain combines TRBV11-2 with TRBJ2-2, with 13 bases identical to TRBD2. V was clipped by 5 bases and J by 2 bases; unmatched bases: 8. The germline V gene encodes CDR1 SGHAT and CDR2 FQNNGV. The CDR3 has 18 residues. The CDR3 spells CASSPGGLAGPNTGELFF. DNA for the CDR3: TGTGCCAGCAGCCCCGGGGGACTAGCGGGACCCAACACCGGGGAGCTGTTTTTT.

CDR3 residues: CASSLGGGPQETQYF. The CDR3 nucleotides are TGTGCCAGCAGCTTAGGGGGAGGACCCCAAGAGACCCAGTACTTC. The rearrangement links TRBV7-3 to TRBJ2-5; the D gene is possibly TRBD2 (6 bases). V was clipped by 2 bases and J by 1 base, with 11 bases between them. Looked up from germline, CDR1 is SGHTA and CDR2 is FQGTGA. The CDR3 has 15 residues.

The genes are TRBV18 and TRBJ2-2; a possible D gene is TRBD1 (5 bases). The CDR3 spans 15 residues. V was pared by 3 bases and J by 3 bases, with 11 bases between. Germline CDR1 and CDR2: KGHSH and LQKENI. Here the CDR3 reads CASSPSDTYTGELFF. The CDR3 DNA sequence: TGTGCCAGCTCACCCTCGGACACCTACACCGGGGAGCTGTTTTTT.

The CDR3 coding sequence is TGTGCCAGCAGCTCCACTCGGGACAGGGGTTCACCCCTCCACTTT. Translation gives CASSSTRDRGSPLHF. The chain couples TRBV6-5 to TRBJ1-6; 10 bases are shared with TRBD1. The CDR3 is 15 residues long. Trimming cost V 6 bases and J 9 bases; bases outside gene matches: 8. Germline V gene lookup returns CDR1 MNHEY and CDR2 SVGAGI.

The V and J genes are TRBV7-2 and TRBJ2-7, with 12 bases identical to TRBD2. From germline, CDR1 is SGHTA and CDR2 FQGNSA. With V trimmed by 3 bases and J by 9 bases, 9 bases remained unmatched. The CDR3 consists of 15 residues. The CDR3 region has the DNA TGTGCCAGCAGCTTGGGGGCTAGCGGGAGGGTCGTGCAGTACTTC. Its translation: CASSLGASGRVVQYF.

A few counts support this clone. The genes are TRBV18 and TRBJ1-1, with 9 positions matching TRBD1. This CDR3 is built from 15 residues. With V trimmed by 6 bases and J by 0 bases, 5 bases remained unmatched. Germline CDR1 KGHSH, CDR2 LQKENI. CDR3 nucleotide sequence: TGTGCCAGCTCCAGACAGGGGGGAGTGAACACTGAAGCTTTCTTT. This codes for CASSRQGGVNTEAFF.

The CDR3 bases are TGTGCCAGCAGCCAGCGTATCAGACAGGATAACTATGGCTACACCTTC. Its protein is CASSQRIRQDNYGYTF. The V and J genes are TRBV5-6 and TRBJ1-2; D may be TRBD1 (6 bases). Germline-derived CDR1 and CDR2 are SGHDT and YYEEEE. Trimming shortened V by 4 bases and J by 1 base, and 17 bases separated the two germline ends. The CDR3 is made up of 16 amino acids.

This chain joins TRBV5-1 and TRBJ2-4; maybe TRBD1 (6 bases). The CDR3 has 14 amino acids. Deletions cut 7 bases from V and 0 bases from J, with 11 bases between. Germline CDR1 and CDR2: SGHRS and YFSETQ. The CDR3 sequence: CASRQVLAKNIQYF. Here the CDR3 DNA reads TGCGCCAGCCGACAGGTCCTAGCCAAAAACATTCAGTACTTC.